This T cell receptor beta chain was recovered during a study of blood T cell repertoires in COVID-19. This clone appeared once. Here immunoSEQ multiplex PCR was the method, and the copy in TCRdb shows in-frame clones only, minus some. The data contain fewer than 350,000 clones, about nine tenths of them singletons. CDR3 length: 16 amino acids. Germline V gene sequence: CDR1 SGHKS, CDR2 YYEKEE (reference sequence). The V gene lost 4 bases and the J gene lost 2 bases, with 15 bases spanning the gap. The rearrangement links TRBV5-5 to TRBJ2-2, with a weak D call TRBD2 (5 bases). The TCR was taken from a woman aged 35 to 49 who had recovered from COVID-19. Sequenced material: PBMCs or T cells enriched from blood (not recorded which). Written as DNA, the CDR3 is TGTGCCAGCAGCCCCTCGGTAGCGAGTAACACCGGGGAGCTGTTTTTT. Residues: CASSPSVASNTGELFF.